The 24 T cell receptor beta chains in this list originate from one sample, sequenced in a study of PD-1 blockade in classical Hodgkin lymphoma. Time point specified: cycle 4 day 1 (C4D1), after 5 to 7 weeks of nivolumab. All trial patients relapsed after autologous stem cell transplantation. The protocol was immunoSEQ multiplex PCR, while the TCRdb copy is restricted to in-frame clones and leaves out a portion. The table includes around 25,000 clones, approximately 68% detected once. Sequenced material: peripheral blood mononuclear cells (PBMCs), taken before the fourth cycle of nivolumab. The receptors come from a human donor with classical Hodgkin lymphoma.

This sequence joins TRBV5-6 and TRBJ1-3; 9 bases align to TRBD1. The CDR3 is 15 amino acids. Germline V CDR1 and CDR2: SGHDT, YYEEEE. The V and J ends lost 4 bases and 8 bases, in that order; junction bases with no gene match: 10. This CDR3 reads CASSKWDREGYTIYF. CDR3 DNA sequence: TGTGCCAGCAGCAAATGGGACAGGGAAGGCTACACCATATATTTT.

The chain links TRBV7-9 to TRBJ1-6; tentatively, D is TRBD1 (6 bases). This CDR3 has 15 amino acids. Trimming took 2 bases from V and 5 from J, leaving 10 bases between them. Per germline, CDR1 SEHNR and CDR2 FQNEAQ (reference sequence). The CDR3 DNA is TGTGCCAGCAGCTTACGGGGGGGCGATAATTCACCCCTCCACTTT. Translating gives CASSLRGGDNSPLHF.

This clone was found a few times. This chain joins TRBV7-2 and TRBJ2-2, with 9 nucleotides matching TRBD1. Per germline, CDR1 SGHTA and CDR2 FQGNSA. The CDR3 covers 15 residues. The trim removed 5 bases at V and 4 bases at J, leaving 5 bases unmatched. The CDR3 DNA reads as TGTGCCAGCAGCAAACAGGGGGCAGGCACCGGGGAGCTGTTTTTT. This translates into CASSKQGAGTGELFF.

In nucleotides, the CDR3 is TGTGCCAGCAGCTTAGATAGGGATCCTAACTATGGCTACACCTTC. Residues: CASSLDRDPNYGYTF. V and J are TRBV11-2 and TRBJ1-2; no clear D. V shed 0 bases and J shed 0 bases, with 8 bases lying between them. Germline CDR1 and CDR2: SGHAT and FQNNGV. The CDR3 loop spans 15 amino acids.

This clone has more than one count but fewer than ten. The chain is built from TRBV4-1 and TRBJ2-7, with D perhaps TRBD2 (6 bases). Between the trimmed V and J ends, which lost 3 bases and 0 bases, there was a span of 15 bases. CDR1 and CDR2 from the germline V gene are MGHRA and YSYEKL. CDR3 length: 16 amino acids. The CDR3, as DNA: TGCGCCAGCAGCCAGGCTCTTGGGGGGAGCTCCTACGAGCAGTACTTC. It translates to CASSQALGGSSYEQYF.

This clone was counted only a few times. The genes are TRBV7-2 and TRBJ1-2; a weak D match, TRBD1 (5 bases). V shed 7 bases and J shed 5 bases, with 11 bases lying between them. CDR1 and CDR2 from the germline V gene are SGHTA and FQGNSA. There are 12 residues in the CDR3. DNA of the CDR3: TGTGCCAGCACCCAGGGAGGGTATGGCTACACCTTC. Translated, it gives CASTQGGYGYTF.

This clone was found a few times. Here the CDR3 reads CASREGLGSYNEQFF. In DNA form, the CDR3 reads TGTGCCAGCAGAGAGGGACTAGGCTCCTACAATGAGCAGTTCTTC. J is TRBJ2-1 and V is TRBV2; the match to TRBD2 covers 8 bases. Trimming removed 6 bases from V and 0 bases from J; junction bases left unmatched: 4. Germline lookup yields CDR1 SNHLY and CDR2 FYNNEI. This CDR3 region has 15 residues.

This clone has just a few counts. CDR3 nucleotides: TGTGCCAGCAGCGTAAGCCAGGGGGCCTACGAGCAGTACTTC. Residues: CASSVSQGAYEQYF. The V gene is TRBV9, the J gene TRBJ2-7; 7 nucleotides line up with TRBD1. V shed 1 base, J shed 2 bases, and the junction held 3 bases outside the gene matches. The CDR3 is 14 amino acids. CDR1 is SGDLS and CDR2 is YYNGEE in the germline V gene.

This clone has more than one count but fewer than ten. The chain's CDR3 is CASSKGRVTTNTGELFF. The CDR3 region has the DNA TGTGCCAGTAGTAAGGGCAGGGTAACTACGAACACCGGGGAGCTGTTTTTT. V usage is TRBV19 and J usage is TRBJ2-2; possible D gene TRBD1, 5 bases. Trimming pared 4 bases from V and 0 bases from J, leaving 15 bases between. This CDR3 contains 17 residues. The germline gives CDR1 LNHDA, CDR2 SQIVND (reference sequence). The whole variable domain, remainder taken from reference TRBV19 and TRBJ2-2, is DGGITQSPKYLFRKEGQNVTLSCEQNLNHDAMYWYRQDPGQGLRLIYYSQIVNDFQKGDIAEGYSVSREKKESFPLTVTSAQKNPTAFYLCASSKGRVTTNTGELFFGEGSRLTVL.

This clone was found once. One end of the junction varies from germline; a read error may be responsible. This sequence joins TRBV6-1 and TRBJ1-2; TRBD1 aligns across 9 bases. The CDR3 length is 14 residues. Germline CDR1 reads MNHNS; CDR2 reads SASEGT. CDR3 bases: TGTGCCAGCAGTGCTAGTCCTGGGACAGGGTTTGGGTTCTTC. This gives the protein CASSASPGTGFGFF.

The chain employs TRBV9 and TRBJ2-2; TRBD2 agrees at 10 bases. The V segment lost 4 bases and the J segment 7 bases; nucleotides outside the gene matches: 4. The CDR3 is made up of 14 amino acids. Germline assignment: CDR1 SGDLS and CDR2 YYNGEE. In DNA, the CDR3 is TGTGCCAGCAGCACGGGACTAGCGAACGGGGAGCTGTTTTTT. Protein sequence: CASSTGLANGELFF.

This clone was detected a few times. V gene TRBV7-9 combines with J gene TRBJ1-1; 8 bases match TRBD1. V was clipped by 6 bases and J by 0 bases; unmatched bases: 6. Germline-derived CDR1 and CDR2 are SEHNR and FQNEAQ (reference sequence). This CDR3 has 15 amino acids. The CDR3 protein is CASRGQANMNTEAFF. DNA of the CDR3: TGTGCCAGCAGGGGACAGGCCAACATGAACACTGAAGCTTTCTTT.

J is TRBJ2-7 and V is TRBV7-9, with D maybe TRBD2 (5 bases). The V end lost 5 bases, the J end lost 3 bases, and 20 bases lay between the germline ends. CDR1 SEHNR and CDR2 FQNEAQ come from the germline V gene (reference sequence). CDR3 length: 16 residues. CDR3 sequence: CASSSTGIGWDYEQYF. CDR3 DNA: TGTGCCAGCAGCAGTACGGGAATTGGATGGGACTACGAGCAGTACTTC. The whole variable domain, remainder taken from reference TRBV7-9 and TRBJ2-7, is DTGVSQNPRHKITKRGQNVTFRCDPISEHNRLYWYRQTLGQGPEFLTYFQNEAQLEKSRLLSDRFSAERPKGSFSTLEIQRTEQGDSAMYLCASSSTGIGWDYEQYFGPGTRLTVT.

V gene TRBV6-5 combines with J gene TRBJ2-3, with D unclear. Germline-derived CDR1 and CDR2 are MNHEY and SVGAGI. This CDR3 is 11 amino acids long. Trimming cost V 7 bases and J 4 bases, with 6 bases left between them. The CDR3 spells CASNFPDTQYF. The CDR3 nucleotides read TGTGCCAGCAATTTTCCAGATACGCAGTATTTT.

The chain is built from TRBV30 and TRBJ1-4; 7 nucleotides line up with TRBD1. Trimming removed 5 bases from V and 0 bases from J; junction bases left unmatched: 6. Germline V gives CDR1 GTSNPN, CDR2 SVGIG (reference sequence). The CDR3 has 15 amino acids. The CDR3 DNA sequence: TGTGCCTGGGACAGGGAAGGAGCAACTAATGAAAAACTGTTTTTT. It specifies CAWDREGATNEKLFF.

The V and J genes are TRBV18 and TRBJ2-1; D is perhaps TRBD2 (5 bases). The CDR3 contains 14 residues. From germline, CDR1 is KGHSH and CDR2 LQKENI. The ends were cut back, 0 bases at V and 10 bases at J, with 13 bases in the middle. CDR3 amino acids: CASSPPSDGSEQFF. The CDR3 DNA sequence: TGTGCCAGCTCACCACCTAGCGATGGGTCGGAGCAGTTCTTC.

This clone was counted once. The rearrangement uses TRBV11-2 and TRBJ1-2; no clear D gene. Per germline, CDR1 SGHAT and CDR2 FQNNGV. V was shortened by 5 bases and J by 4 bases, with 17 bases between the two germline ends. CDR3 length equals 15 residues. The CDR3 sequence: CASSLRDGRGYGYTF. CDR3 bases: TGTGCCAGCAGCCTACGTGACGGACGGGGCTATGGCTACACCTTC.

The CDR3, as DNA: TGTGCCAGCAGTTTGGGACAGGACTACTACGAGCAGTACTTC. Translating gives CASSLGQDYYEQYF. The chain joins TRBV27 to TRBJ2-7; 8 nucleotides align to TRBD1. CDR1 MNHEY and CDR2 SMNVEV come from the germline V gene (reference sequence). Unmatched junction bases numbered 4, after V lost 3 bases and J lost 3 bases. The length of the CDR3 is 14 residues.

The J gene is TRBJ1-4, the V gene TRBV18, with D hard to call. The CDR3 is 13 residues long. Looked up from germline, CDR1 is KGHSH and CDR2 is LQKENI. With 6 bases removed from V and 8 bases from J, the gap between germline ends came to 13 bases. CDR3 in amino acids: CASSPIDGEKLFF. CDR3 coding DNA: TGTGCCAGCTCCCCAATCGACGGAGAAAAACTGTTTTTT.

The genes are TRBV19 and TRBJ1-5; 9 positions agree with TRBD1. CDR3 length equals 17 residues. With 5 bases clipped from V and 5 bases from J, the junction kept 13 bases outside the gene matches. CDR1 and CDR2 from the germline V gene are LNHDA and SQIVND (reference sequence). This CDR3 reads CASSPGQGKMGYQPQHF. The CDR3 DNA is TGTGCCAGTAGTCCGGGACAGGGAAAGATGGGTTATCAGCCCCAGCATTTT.

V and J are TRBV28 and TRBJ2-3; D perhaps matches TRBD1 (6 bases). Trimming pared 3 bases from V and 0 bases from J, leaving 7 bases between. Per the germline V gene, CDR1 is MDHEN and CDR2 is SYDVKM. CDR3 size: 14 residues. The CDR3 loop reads CASSFQGSTDTQYF. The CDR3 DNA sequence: TGTGCCAGCAGTTTTCAGGGGAGCACAGATACGCAGTATTTT.

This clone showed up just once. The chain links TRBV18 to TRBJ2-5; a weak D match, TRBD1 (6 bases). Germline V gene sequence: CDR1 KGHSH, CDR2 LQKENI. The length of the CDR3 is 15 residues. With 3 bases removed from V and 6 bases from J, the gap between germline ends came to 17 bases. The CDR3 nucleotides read TGTGCCAGCTCACCGGACAGATCTGGGGGACAGACCCAGTACTTC. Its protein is CASSPDRSGGQTQYF.

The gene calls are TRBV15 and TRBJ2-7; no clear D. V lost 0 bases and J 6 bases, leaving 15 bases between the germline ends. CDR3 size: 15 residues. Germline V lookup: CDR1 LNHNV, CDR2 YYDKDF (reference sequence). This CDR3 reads CATSRESPPWGEQYF. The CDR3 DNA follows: TGTGCCACCAGCAGAGAGAGTCCTCCTTGGGGCGAGCAGTACTTC.

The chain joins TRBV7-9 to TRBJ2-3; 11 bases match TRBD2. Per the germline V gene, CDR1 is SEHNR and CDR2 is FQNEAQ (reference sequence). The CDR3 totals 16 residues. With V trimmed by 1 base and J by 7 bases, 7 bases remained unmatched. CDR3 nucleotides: TGTGCCAGCAGCTTAGAGGGGGGGACTAGCGGTTATACGCAGTATTTT. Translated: CASSLEGGTSGYTQYF.